Listed below are T cell receptor beta chains from one sample, sequenced in a study of response to subunit inactivated influenza vaccine. TCRdb reprocessed the RT-PCR reads via MiXCR and lists one record per CDR3 protein. The sample includes a few hundred thousand distinct CDR3 sequences, roughly 12% of them seen just once. A further study also used this sample, focusing on T cells expressing NK-cell markers.

The specimen was PBMCs from blood, collected on the day of vaccination. The source is a man aged 45-65 years who received an inactivated influenza vaccine. CDR3s include the opening cysteine and the closing phenylalanine or tryptophan. The order of the fields is D gene, V gene, J gene, clone size, CDR3 protein, CDR3 DNA. The D gene is left open where the match is weak. Not every row has a clone size; where given, it reads once, few, many or a size class.

TRBD2,TRBV10-3,TRBJ2-7,NA,CAISEASGGSYEQYF,TGTGCCATCAGTGAGGCTAGCGGGGGATCCTACGAGCAGTACTTC
NA,TRBV21-1,TRBJ1-2,NA,CASSKALRSVCLGYTF,TGTGCCAGCAGCAAAGCGTTGAGGTCAGTGTGCCTTGGCTACACCTTC
TRBD2,TRBV20-1,TRBJ2-3,few,CSASGREDFSTDTQYF,TGCAGTGCTAGCGGGAGGGAGGACTTTAGCACAGATACGCAGTATTTT
NA,TRBV12-3/TRBV12-4,TRBJ1-2,many,CASSPTLGGNYGYTF,TGTGCCAGCAGTCCTACCCTCGGGGGTAACTATGGCTACACCTTC
NA,TRBV13,TRBJ2-5,few,CASSYGPGRQETQYF,TGTGCCAGCAGTTACGGCCCAGGACGGCAAGAGACCCAGTACTTC
NA,TRBV20-1,TRBJ1-5,NA,CSAIHLSNQPQHF,TGCAGTGCTATACACCTTAGCAATCAGCCCCAGCATTTT
NA,TRBV5-8,TRBJ2-3,many,CASSLVDRDTQYF,TGTGCCAGCAGCTTGGTCGACAGGGATACGCAGTATTTT
TRBD1,TRBV7-9,TRBJ1-2,few,CASSLHGQAGGYTF,TGTGCCAGCAGCTTACACGGACAGGCGGGCGGCTACACCTTC
NA,TRBV28,TRBJ2-7,NA,CASSPTGGPGLGYEQYF,TGTGCCAGCAGTCCCACAGGGGGACCGGGACTAGGCTACGAGCAGTACTTC
NA,TRBV12-3/TRBV12-4,TRBJ1-3,few,CASRSHRDLYSGNTIYF,TGTGCCAGCAGATCTCACCGGGACCTCTACTCTGGAAACACCATATATTTT
NA,TRBV3-1,TRBJ2-1,NA,CASSQGEGEVNEQFF,TGTGCCAGCAGCCAAGGGGAAGGGGAGGTGAATGAGCAGTTCTTC
TRBD2,TRBV20-1,TRBJ2-7,NA,CSASIGRTPYEQYF,TGCAGTGCTAGCATCGGGAGGACCCCCTACGAGCAGTACTTC
NA,TRBV20-1,TRBJ2-5,NA,CSAIIRETQYF,TGCAGTGCGATTATACGAGAGACCCAGTACTTC
TRBD2,TRBV11-3,TRBJ2-3,many,CASSPSGRTTDTQYF,TGTGCCAGCAGCCCTAGCGGGAGGACCACAGATACGCAGTATTTT
NA,TRBV11-1,TRBJ2-7,once,CASSRTEIYEQYF,TGTGCCAGCAGCCGGACCGAAATCTACGAGCAGTACTTC
NA,TRBV5-1,TRBJ2-1,few,CASSLAVGTANEQFF,TGCGCCAGCAGCTTGGCGGTTGGGACTGCTAATGAGCAGTTCTTC
NA,TRBV7-2,TRBJ2-1,many,CASRSLRVYNEQFF,TGTGCCAGCAGGTCCTTGCGGGTCTACAATGAGCAGTTCTTC
TRBD1,TRBV27,TRBJ2-2,few,CASSLRPGQENTGELFF,TGTGCCAGCAGTTTACGTCCCGGACAGGAGAACACCGGGGAGCTGTTTTTT
NA,TRBV10-2,TRBJ2-7,many,CASSAGAYEQYF,TGCGCCAGCAGTGCGGGGGCCTACGAGCAGTACTTC
NA,TRBV6-2/TRBV6-3,TRBJ2-6,NA,CASKGAGANVLTF,TGTGCCAGCAAGGGGGCTGGGGCCAACGTCCTGACTTTC
NA,TRBV4-3,TRBJ2-3,NA,CASSQDRAGGSHTQYF,TGCGCCAGCAGCCAAGATCGGGCTGGTGGGTCCCATACGCAGTATTTT
NA,TRBV5-1,TRBJ2-1,NA,CASSPRAGEQFF,TGCGCCAGCAGCCCGAGGGCAGGTGAGCAGTTCTTC
TRBD1,TRBV10-3,TRBJ2-1,few,CAILSRDRDYNEQFF,TGTGCCATCCTATCCAGGGACAGGGATTACAATGAGCAGTTCTTC
TRBD1,TRBV6-5,TRBJ2-7,many,CASSYSPGTGLEQYF,TGTGCCAGCAGTTACTCCCCCGGGACAGGGTTAGAGCAGTACTTC
TRBD2,TRBV5-1,TRBJ2-3,NA,CASSKGLARTDTQYF,TGCGCCAGCAGCAAGGGACTAGCCCGCACAGATACGCAGTATTTT
NA,TRBV10-3,TRBJ2-1,NA,CAISSGATINEQFF,TGTGCCATCAGCTCGGGGGCTACGATCAATGAGCAGTTCTTC
NA,TRBV6-1,TRBJ2-7,few,CASRATSFYEQYF,TGTGCCAGCAGAGCTACATCATTCTACGAGCAGTACTTC
TRBD2,TRBV20-1,TRBJ2-2,few,CSALAGGAAGELFF,TGCAGTGCCCTTGCGGGGGGGGCCGCCGGGGAGCTGTTTTTT
NA,TRBV3-1,TRBJ2-1,NA,CASSVRGNGYNEQFF,TGTGCCAGCAGCGTCCGGGGGAATGGTTACAATGAGCAGTTCTTC
TRBD1,TRBV6-2/TRBV6-3,TRBJ2-7,NA,CASSYSRDRGEGTIYEQYF,TGTGCCAGCAGTTACTCCCGGGACAGGGGAGAGGGAACCATCTACGAGCAGTACTTC
TRBD2,TRBV5-6,TRBJ2-1,few,CASSRPGLAGNEQFF,TGTGCCAGCAGCCGACCTGGACTAGCGGGGAATGAGCAGTTCTTC
TRBD2,TRBV12-3/TRBV12-4,TRBJ2-2,few,CASSLTSGGKTTGELFF,TGTGCCAGCAGTTTGACTAGCGGGGGTAAAACGACCGGGGAGCTGTTTTTT
TRBD1,TRBV5-1,TRBJ2-2,NA,CASSTGTATGELFF,TGCGCCAGCAGCACCGGGACAGCCACCGGGGAGCTGTTTTTT
TRBD1,TRBV28,TRBJ2-5,many,CASSSPGTGTETQYF,TGTGCCAGCAGTTCCCCCGGGACAGGGACGGAGACCCAGTACTTC
NA,TRBV5-6,TRBJ2-1,few,CASSLVPVALNEQFF,TGTGCCAGCAGCTTGGTGCCCGTTGCGCTCAATGAGCAGTTCTTC
NA,TRBV2,TRBJ2-1,few,CASRRGGGSYNEQFF,TGTGCCAGCCGTAGAGGGGGAGGCTCCTACAATGAGCAGTTCTTC
NA,TRBV28,TRBJ1-6,NA,CASSPRGAPLHF,TGTGCCAGCAGTCCCCGGGGGGCACCCCTCCACTTT
TRBD2,TRBV4-2,TRBJ2-1,NA,CASSQDGTSGSYNEQFF,TGTGCCAGCAGCCAAGACGGGACTAGCGGGAGCTACAATGAGCAGTTCTTC
TRBD1,TRBV7-8,TRBJ1-1,NA,CDSSLTGVEGTEAFF,TGTGACAGCAGCTTAACAGGGGTGGAAGGCACTGAAGCTTTCTTT
NA,TRBV27,TRBJ1-1,many,CASTPRPGDTEAFF,TGTGCCAGCACCCCTCGGCCGGGTGACACTGAAGCTTTCTTT